This TCR beta chain was recovered during a study of T-cell memory formation after mild COVID-19. Points from the study as a whole: The finding that pre-infection memory included some responding clones suggested that cross-reactive memory joined.

MiXCR, applied by TCRdb to the 5' RACE reads, yields one record per CDR3 protein. Among approximately 440,000 distinct CDR3 sequences, around 18% were seen once, and the ten largest hold 7.5% to 9.5%. This clonotype was counted only a few times. Its antigen remains unknown. The specimen sequenced was PBMCs or a T cell subset sorted from them (not recorded which). The TCR was taken from an adult woman who had mild COVID-19 (a few samples of this study predate the infection). Cell type and time point are not known.

The CDR3 spells CASSVVGTSLNEQFF. In nucleotides, the CDR3 is TGTGCCAGCAGCGTAGTGGGGACTAGCCTCAATGAGCAGTTCTTC. The J gene is TRBJ2-1, the V gene TRBV9; 9 bases fit TRBD2. CDR1 is SGDLS and CDR2 is YYNGEE in the germline V gene. The CDR3 length is 15 residues. After removal of 0 bases from V and 6 bases from J, the junction contained 4 bases not matched to a gene.